The following is a T cell receptor (beta chain) sequence with its context. Its antigen is as yet unknown. CDR3 length: 14 amino acids. CDR1 and CDR2 (germline): LNHNV, YYDKDF (reference sequence). This sample is part of a study of T cells expressing NK-cell markers. Study overall: The authors derived TCR beta repertoires from sorted CD3+CD56+NKG2C+, CD3+CD56+NKG2C- and CD3+CD56-NKG2C+ T cells. Findings and limits, study-wide: In a handful of donors, dominant CD3+CD56+NKG2C+ clones formed about 1.0-7.0% of CD8+ cells. Specificity for HCMV among expanded NKG2C+ T cell clones was not established.

TCRdb re-called the 5' RACE reads and shows each CDR3 protein once, DNA omitted. The listing contains 250,000 to 300,000 distinct CDR3 sequences. This clonotype was sampled from a young man in good health. Sequenced: blood T cells: a sorted CD56 or NKG2C T cell subset, CD4+ or CD8+ T cells, or bulk PBMC T cells (not recorded which). This chain joins TRBV15 and TRBJ2-3; TCRdb's D gene call, TRBD2, goes unchecked for lack of DNA. The CDR3 loop is CATRRGGAGDTQYF.